The subject of this entry is one TCR beta chain. Its antigen is still unknown. The sample has other DNA sequences that encode this CDR3 too. The data derive from a study of shared clonotypes between healthy human individuals. Whole-study context: Donor ages ranged 18 to 49 years: two women, a few men. Each donor's CD4 naive and CD4 memory cells filled three plates apiece, CD8 naive two, and CD8 memory one. Study-wide results and limits: Shared clonotypes: 4.5% to 5% naive CD4, about 4% naive CD8, less than 2.5% memory CD4, under 0.45% memory CD8.

Naive CD8 cells, CD45RO-negative and positively selected for CCR7, excluded terminally differentiated effector memory CD45RA+ cells. The data were produced by immunoSEQ multiplex PCR, yet TCRdb's version contains in-frame clones alone and is incomplete. The sample yields around 1,900,000 clones, 80% to 95% seen once. This CDR3 is 13 amino acids long. Germline CDR1 and CDR2: SGHDN and FVKESK. V lost 0 bases and J lost 7, with 7 bases in between. The source material was naive CD8+ T cells from PBMCs. The chain recombines TRBV14 with TRBJ2-1; D is unresolved. This clonotype was sampled from a man younger than 35 in good health. Some clones in this sample may be carry-over from other donors' samples. CDR3 amino acids: CASSQDLGNEQFF. CDR3 DNA sequence: TGTGCCAGCAGCCAAGATTTGGGGAATGAGCAGTTCTTC. The entire variable domain, with the rest obtained from reference TRBV14 and TRBJ2-1, is as follows: EAGVTQFPSHSVIEKGQTVTLRCDPISGHDNLYWYRRVMGKEIKFLLHFVKESKQDESGMPNNRFLAERTGGTYSTLKVQPAELEDSGVYFCASSQDLGNEQFFGPGTRLTVL.